This TCR beta chain was captured by sequencing in a study of control samples from healthy donors and cancer patients. Profiled with immunoSEQ multiplex PCR; TCRdb holds only in-frame clones, not every one. The sample has around 250,000 clones; around 79% are singletons. Sequencing used PBMCs. The receptor was isolated from a woman in her fifties or sixties with lung cancer.

CDR3 loop: CASSLGGGIYNEQFF. CDR3 sequence (DNA): TGTGCCAGCAGCTTGGGCGGGGGGATCTACAATGAGCAGTTCTTC. This chain joins TRBV7-2 and TRBJ2-1, with 8 bases lining up with TRBD2. Trimming at V came to 3 bases and at J to 3 bases, leaving 4 bases not matched to a gene. The length of the CDR3 is 15 residues. Per the germline V gene, CDR1 is SGHTA and CDR2 is FQGNSA.